This TCR beta chain was captured in a study of tumor-infiltrating lymphocytes in oesophageal squamous cell carcinoma. TCRdb reprocessed the PCR reads with MiXCR, giving one entry per CDR3 protein. Altogether 8,500 to 9,000 distinct CDR3 sequences are present, less than 75% being singletons, with the ten largest covering about a third. Germline V CDR1 and CDR2: MDHEN, SYDVKM. CDR3 length equals 14 residues. This sequence was found in a female donor with esophageal squamous cell carcinoma. Input material: esophageal tumor tissue. The V call is TRBV28, the J call TRBJ2-1; TRBD1 aligns across 10 bases. The J call may be mistaken, given a closer DNA end match to TRBJ2-7. The CDR3 loop is CASSSTGGGYEQYF. CDR3 DNA sequence: TGTGCCAGCAGCTCGACAGGGGGCGGATACGAGCAGTACTTC.